The entry that follows covers one T cell receptor beta chain sequence. The data were obtained in a study of cytomegalovirus exposure and HLA in healthy donors. In the PCR, 60 Vbeta and 13 Jbeta primers were used. Only in-frame clones appear in the TCRdb table, and some are missing; sequencing was by immunoSEQ multiplex PCR. The data contain tens of thousands of clones, around four fifths of them singletons. Germline CDR1 and CDR2: MNHNS and SASEGT. V dropped 5 bases and J dropped 0 bases, with 6 bases sitting between them. This CDR3 comprises 13 residues. The sequenced sample was PBMCs. The sequence was collected from a man aged 35 to 55 in good health and CMV-seronegative. The chain employs TRBV6-1 and TRBJ2-3, with D perhaps TRBD2 (5 bases). CDR3: CASSRGSTDTQYF. DNA of the CDR3: TGTGCCAGCAGTCGAGGGAGCACAGATACGCAGTATTTT.